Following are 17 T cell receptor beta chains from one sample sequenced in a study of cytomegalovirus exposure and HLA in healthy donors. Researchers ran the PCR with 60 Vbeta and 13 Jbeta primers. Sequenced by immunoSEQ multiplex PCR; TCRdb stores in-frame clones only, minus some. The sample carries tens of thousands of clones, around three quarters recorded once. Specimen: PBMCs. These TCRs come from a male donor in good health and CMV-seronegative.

The CDR3 DNA follows: TGTGCCAGCAGTTACTCGACAGGTTACAATGAGCAGTTCTTC. This sequence encodes CASSYSTGYNEQFF. The genes are TRBV6-5 and TRBJ2-1, with a tentative D call TRBD1 (6 bases). Germline values: CDR1 MNHEY, CDR2 SVGAGI. The CDR3 length is 14 residues. Trimming left V 0 bases short and J 4 bases short, with 7 bases between.

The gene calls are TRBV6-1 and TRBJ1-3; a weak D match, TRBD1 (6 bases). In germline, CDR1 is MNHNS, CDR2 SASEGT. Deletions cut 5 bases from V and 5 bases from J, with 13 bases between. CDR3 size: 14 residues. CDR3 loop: CASSRTVQRNTIYF. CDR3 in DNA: TGTGCCAGCAGTCGGACAGTTCAACGAAACACCATATATTTT.

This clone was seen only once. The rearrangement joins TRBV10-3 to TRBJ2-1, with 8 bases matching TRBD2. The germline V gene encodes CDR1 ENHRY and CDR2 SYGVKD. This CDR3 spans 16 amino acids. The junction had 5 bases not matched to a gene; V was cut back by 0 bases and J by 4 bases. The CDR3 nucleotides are TGTGCCATCAGTGAGTCTCAGCGGGAGAGTTACAATGAGCAGTTCTTC. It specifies CAISESQRESYNEQFF.

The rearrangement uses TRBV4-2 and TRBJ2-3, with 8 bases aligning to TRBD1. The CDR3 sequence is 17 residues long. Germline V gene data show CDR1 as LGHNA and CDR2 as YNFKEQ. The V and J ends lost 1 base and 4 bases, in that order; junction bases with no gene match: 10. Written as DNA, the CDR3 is TGTGCCAGCAGCCAAGCTTTCCGGACAGGGAAGGCAGATACGCAGTATTTT. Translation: CASSQAFRTGKADTQYF.

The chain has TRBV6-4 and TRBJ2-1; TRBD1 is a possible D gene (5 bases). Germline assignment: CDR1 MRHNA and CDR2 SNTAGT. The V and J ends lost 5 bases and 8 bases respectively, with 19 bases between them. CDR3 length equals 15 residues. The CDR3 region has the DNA TGTGCCAGCAGTCGGACATCCTCAAGGTTGGATGAGCAGTTCTTC. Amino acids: CASSRTSSRLDEQFF.

Written as DNA, the CDR3 is TGTGCCAGCAGCGTAGGGGGGGGCCTCGGGGAGACCCAGTACTTC. Its translation is CASSVGGGLGETQYF. The chain combines TRBV9 with TRBJ2-5, with a tentative D call TRBD2 (7 bases). Trimming pared 0 bases from V and 5 bases from J, leaving 14 bases between. CDR3 length: 15 residues. The germline V gene encodes CDR1 SGDLS and CDR2 YYNGEE.

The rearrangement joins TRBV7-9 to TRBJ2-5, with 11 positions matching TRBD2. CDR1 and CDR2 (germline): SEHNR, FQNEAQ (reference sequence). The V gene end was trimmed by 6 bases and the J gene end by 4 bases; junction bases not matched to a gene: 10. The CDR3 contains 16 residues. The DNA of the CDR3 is TGTGCCAGCAGTCCCCAAGGACTAGCGGGCGGAGAGACCCAGTACTTC. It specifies CASSPQGLAGGETQYF. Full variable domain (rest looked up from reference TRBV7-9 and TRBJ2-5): DTGVSQNPRHKITKRGQNVTFRCDPISEHNRLYWYRQTLGQGPEFLTYFQNEAQLEKSRLLSDRFSAERPKGSFSTLEIQRTEQGDSAMYLCASSPQGLAGGETQYFGPGTRLLVL.

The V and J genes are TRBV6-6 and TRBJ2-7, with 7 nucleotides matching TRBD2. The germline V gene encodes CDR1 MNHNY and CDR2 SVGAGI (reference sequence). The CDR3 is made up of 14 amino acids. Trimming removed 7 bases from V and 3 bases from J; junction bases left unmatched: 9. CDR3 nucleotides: TGTGCCAGCACCCCCTGGGGGGGGAACTACGAGCAGTACTTC. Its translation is CASTPWGGNYEQYF.

CDR3 DNA: TGTGCCAGCAGTTTAGCGCGGACCTACGAGCAGTACTTC. Amino acid sequence: CASSLARTYEQYF. The V gene is TRBV27, the J gene TRBJ2-7; D is undetermined. This CDR3 is 13 amino acids long. Germline V gene data show CDR1 as MNHEY and CDR2 as SMNVEV (reference sequence). V lost 2 bases, J lost 2 bases, and 7 bases lay in between.

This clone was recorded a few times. CDR3 sequence: CASKRVDTQYF. CDR3 bases: TGTGCCAGCAAACGGGTTGATACGCAGTATTTT. The chain recombines TRBV6-6 with TRBJ2-3; no clear D. The germline V and J ends were trimmed by 7 bases and 6 bases, with 8 bases remaining between them. The CDR3 has 11 amino acids. The V gene's germline CDR1 is MNHNY and CDR2 SVGAGI (reference sequence).

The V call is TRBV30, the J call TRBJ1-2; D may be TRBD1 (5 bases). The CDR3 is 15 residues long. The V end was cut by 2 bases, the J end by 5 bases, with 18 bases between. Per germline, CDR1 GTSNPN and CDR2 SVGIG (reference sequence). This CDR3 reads CAWSSQAWGGYGYTF. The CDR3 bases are TGTGCCTGGAGTTCACAGGCTTGGGGTGGTTATGGCTACACCTTC.

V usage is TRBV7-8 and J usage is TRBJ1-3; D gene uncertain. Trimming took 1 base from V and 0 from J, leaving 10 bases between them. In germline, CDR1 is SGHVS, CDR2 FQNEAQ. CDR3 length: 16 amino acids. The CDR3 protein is CASSLVGPSSGNTIYF. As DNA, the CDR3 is TGTGCCAGCAGCTTAGTCGGTCCGAGCTCTGGAAACACCATATATTTT.

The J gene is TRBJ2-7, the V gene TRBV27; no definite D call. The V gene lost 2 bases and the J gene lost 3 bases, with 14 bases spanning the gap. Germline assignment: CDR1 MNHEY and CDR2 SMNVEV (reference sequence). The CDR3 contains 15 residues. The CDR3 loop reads CASSLASALYYEQYF. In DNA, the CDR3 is TGTGCCAGCAGTTTAGCGAGCGCACTCTACTACGAGCAGTACTTC.

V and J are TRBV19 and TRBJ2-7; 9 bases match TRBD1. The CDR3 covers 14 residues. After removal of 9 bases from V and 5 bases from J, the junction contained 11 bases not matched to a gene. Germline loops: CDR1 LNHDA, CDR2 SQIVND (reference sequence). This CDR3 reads CASRGQGNLDEQYF. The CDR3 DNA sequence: TGTGCCAGCAGGGGACAGGGCAATTTGGACGAGCAGTACTTC. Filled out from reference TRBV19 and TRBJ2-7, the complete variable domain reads DGGITQSPKYLFRKEGQNVTLSCEQNLNHDAMYWYRQDPGQGLRLIYYSQIVNDFQKGDIAEGYSVSREKKESFPLTVTSAQKNPTAFYLCASRGQGNLDEQYFGPGTRLTVT.

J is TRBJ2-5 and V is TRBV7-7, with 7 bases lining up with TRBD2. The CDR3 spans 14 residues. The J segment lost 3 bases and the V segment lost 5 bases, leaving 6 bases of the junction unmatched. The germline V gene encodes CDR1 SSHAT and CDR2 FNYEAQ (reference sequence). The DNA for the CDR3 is TGTGCCAGCAGCCCCACCCGGGGGGAAGAGACCCAGTACTTC. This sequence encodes CASSPTRGEETQYF.

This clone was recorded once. The CDR3: CASRRPDTGLAFF. Written as DNA, the CDR3 is TGTGCCAGCAGGCGACCAGATACAGGGTTGGCTTTCTTT. This chain joins TRBV6-5 and TRBJ1-1, with D perhaps TRBD1 (6 bases). This CDR3 region has 13 residues. Between the trimmed V and J ends, which lost 6 bases and 11 bases, there was a span of 19 bases. CDR1 and CDR2 from the germline V gene are MNHEY and SVGAGI.

Written as DNA, the CDR3 is TGTGCCAGCAAGACAGGGAAGGGAGAGACCCAGTACTTC. This gives the protein CASKTGKGETQYF. The J gene is TRBJ2-5, the V gene TRBV28, with 7 positions matching TRBD1. Germline V gene lookup returns CDR1 MDHEN and CDR2 SYDVKM. V shed 7 bases, J shed 4 bases, and the junction held 6 bases outside the gene matches. This CDR3 comprises 13 residues.